This TCR beta chain was identified in a study of cytomegalovirus exposure and HLA in healthy donors. Findings and caveats of the study: Some V segments, including TRBV6-2 and TRBV6-3, were excluded as indistinguishable.

V lost 8 bases to trimming and J lost 0 bases; unmatched junction nucleotides: 8. Germline-derived CDR1 and CDR2 are SGHRS and YFSETQ. The CDR3 totals 15 residues. Use of 60 Vbeta and 13 Jbeta primers characterized the PCR. Profiling relied on immunoSEQ multiplex PCR, and the TCRdb table lists in-frame clones only, not all of them. The table has 60,000 to 75,000 clones, around four fifths seen once. In the case of this clone: Antigen specificity is unknown.

The material sequenced was PBMCs. This chain connects TRBV5-1 to TRBJ1-2; TRBD1 aligns across 9 bases. The receptor comes from a woman in her thirties in good health and CMV-seronegative. For the CDR3, the DNA is TGCGCCAGTGCGTTAGACAGGGGGTCTAACTATGGCTACACCTTC. It is translated as CASALDRGSNYGYTF.